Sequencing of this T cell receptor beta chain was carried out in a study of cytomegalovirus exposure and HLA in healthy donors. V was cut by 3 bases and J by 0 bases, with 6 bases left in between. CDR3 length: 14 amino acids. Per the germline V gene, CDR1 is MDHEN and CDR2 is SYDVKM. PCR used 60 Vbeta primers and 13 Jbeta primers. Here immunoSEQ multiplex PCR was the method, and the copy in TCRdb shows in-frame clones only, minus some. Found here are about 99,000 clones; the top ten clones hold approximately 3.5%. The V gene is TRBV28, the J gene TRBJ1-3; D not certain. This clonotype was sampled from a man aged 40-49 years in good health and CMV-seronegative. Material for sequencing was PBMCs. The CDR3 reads CASSFPISGNTIYF. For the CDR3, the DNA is TGTGCCAGCAGTTTCCCAATCTCTGGAAACACCATATATTTT.